This is a list of T cell receptor beta chains from one sample in a study of OX40 agonist ivuxolimab in advanced cancers. Repertoires were generated with immunoSEQ multiplex PCR, while TCRdb's copy carries only in-frame clones and drops some. The data show roughly 17,000 clones, with roughly 85% seen just once and about 29% held by the top ten. The sequenced sample was CD4+ or CD8+ T cells sorted from blood, obtained in a trial of the OX40 agonist ivuxolimab. Every receptor here comes from an adult with an advanced solid tumor such as melanoma, head and neck, liver or kidney cancer. Both conserved end residues are part of each CDR3. D genes are given only for firm matches. Clone size is stated in some rows and not others, as once, few, many or a class when expanded.

TRBJ1-1,NA,NA,TRBV7-9,12,TGTGCCAGCAGCTTCAAAGGGGTGGGAGCTTTCTTT,CASSFKGVGAFF
TRBJ1-5,NA,NA,TRBV4-3,15,TGCGCCAGCAGCCAAGACGTCAGAGAGAATCAGCCCCAGCATTTT,CASSQDVRENQPQHF
TRBJ1-1,NA,NA,TRBV4-1,15,TGCGCCAGCAGCCAAGGGGGGGGACGAAACACTGAAGCTTTCTTT,CASSQGGGRNTEAFF
TRBJ2-3,TRBD2,large,TRBV14,15,TGTGCCAGCAGCCAAGTAGCGGGAACCACAGATACGCAGTATTTT,CASSQVAGTTDTQYF
TRBJ2-3,TRBD2,NA,TRBV7-3,18,TGTGCCAGCAGCCCAGTGGTAGCGGGAGGCCCTCGCCCAGATACGCAGTATTTT,CASSPVVAGGPRPDTQYF
TRBJ2-1,NA,NA,TRBV6-5,14,TGTGCCAGCAGTCTGATTAGCTCCTACAATGAGCAGTTCTTC,CASSLISSYNEQFF
TRBJ1-2,TRBD1,NA,TRBV15,14,TGTGCCACCAGCACTGGGACAGCCAGCTATGGCTACACCTTC,CATSTGTASYGYTF
TRBJ2-7,TRBD1,NA,TRBV6-5,15,TGTGCCAGCAGTTTCGCGCCGGGACAGCCCTACGAGCAGTACTTC,CASSFAPGQPYEQYF
TRBJ1-2,NA,NA,TRBV6-1,12,TGTGCCAGCAGGGGGCCACCGTATGGCTACACCTTC,CASRGPPYGYTF
TRBJ1-5,NA,NA,TRBV4-1,17,TGCGCCAGCAGCCAAGATAAGGGCCAGGGGTACAATCAGCCCCAGCATTTT,CASSQDKGQGYNQPQHF
TRBJ2-1,NA,NA,TRBV10-3,15,TGTGCCATCAGTGAAGGCGGGCCGGCCTACAATGAGCAGTTCTTC,CAISEGGPAYNEQFF
TRBJ1-6,NA,NA,TRBV4-2,18,TGTGCCAGCAGCCAAGATCATCGGTGGAGCTCCTATAATTCACCCCTCCACTTT,CASSQDHRWSSYNSPLHF
TRBJ2-7,TRBD2,NA,TRBV14,15,TGTGCCAGCAGCCCGCGACTAGCGGGAAGGGCGGAGCAGTACTTC,CASSPRLAGRAEQYF
TRBJ1-1,TRBD1,once,TRBV6-6,14,TGTGCCAGCAGTTACTCGGATACAGGGGATGAAGCTTTCTTT,CASSYSDTGDEAFF
TRBJ2-1,NA,NA,TRBV5-6,15,TGTGCCAGCAGCTTGTTGTCCGATGGCTTCAATGAGCAGTTCTTC,CASSLLSDGFNEQFF
TRBJ1-5,NA,NA,TRBV30,15,TGTGCCTGGGCGTACTCTGATAATAGCAATCAGCCCCAGCATTTT,CAWAYSDNSNQPQHF
TRBJ1-5,NA,NA,TRBV28,13,TGTGCCAGCGGACAGTTTTCATCTCAGCCCCAGCATTTT,CASGQFSSQPQHF
TRBJ2-7,NA,NA,TRBV28,12,TGTGCCAGCAGTTTCGGATGGGGCGAGCAGTACTTC,CASSFGWGEQYF
TRBJ1-2,TRBD1,few,TRBV5-5,17,TGTGCCAGCAGCTTGCAATCACCGGGACAGTCTAACTATGGCTACACCTTC,CASSLQSPGQSNYGYTF
TRBJ2-1,TRBD2,once,TRBV27,13,TGTGCCAGCAGTTTGGGGAGCGGGGGTGAGCAGTTCTTC,CASSLGSGGEQFF
TRBJ1-3,NA,NA,TRBV15,12,TGTGCCATCCCGGGGGGCGGCGACACCATATATTTT,CAIPGGGDTIYF
TRBJ1-2,NA,NA,TRBV6-6,13,TGTGCCAGCGACGGGACCGAACTCTATGGCTACACCTTC,CASDGTELYGYTF
TRBJ1-1,TRBD1,NA,TRBV5-1,13,TGCGCCAGTTCGACAGGGGGAGAGACTGAAGCTTTCTTT,CASSTGGETEAFF
TRBJ2-3,TRBD1,NA,TRBV5-6,16,TGTGCCAGCAGCCGAAGGGACAGGGAAGTTATAGATACGCAGTATTTT,CASSRRDREVIDTQYF
TRBJ2-7,TRBD2,NA,TRBV5-1,14,TGCGCCAGCAGCTTGGGGGGCGGGAGCTACGAGCAGTACTTC,CASSLGGGSYEQYF
TRBJ2-7,TRBD1,NA,TRBV11-2,14,TGTGCCAGCAGCTACCGCCAACAGGGGTACGAGCAGTACTTC,CASSYRQQGYEQYF
TRBJ2-6,NA,NA,TRBV27,16,TGTGCCAGCAGTTTAAGGCAGGGCTCGGTGGCCAACGTCCTGACTTTC,CASSLRQGSVANVLTF
TRBJ1-1,TRBD1,NA,TRBV7-2,17,TGTGCCAGCAGCTTCCCCGGGACAGGGCACATGAACACTGAAGCTTTCTTT,CASSFPGTGHMNTEAFF
TRBJ1-3,TRBD1,NA,TRBV7-3,16,TGTGCCAGCAGCAGGGGACAGGTGTACTCTGGAAACACCATATATTTT,CASSRGQVYSGNTIYF
TRBJ2-7,NA,once,TRBV7-9,13,TGTGCCAGCAGCTTGGAGAACCTCTTTGAGCAGTACTTC,CASSLENLFEQYF
TRBJ2-7,TRBD2,NA,TRBV29-1,16,TGCAGCGTTGAAGGGGGACAGAGCGGGAGGGAATACGAGCAGTACTTC,CSVEGGQSGREYEQYF
TRBJ1-2,TRBD1,NA,TRBV25-1,14,TGTGCCAGCAGCCCCGGGACAGGGGCTGAGGGCTACACCTTC,CASSPGTGAEGYTF
TRBJ2-7,NA,NA,TRBV4-1,15,TGCGCCAGCAGCCAAGAACGAGGGGTGGGCTACGAGCAGTACTTC,CASSQERGVGYEQYF
TRBJ2-3,NA,NA,TRBV4-1,11,TGCGCCAGCAGCCCCGGAGGTACGCAGTATTTT,CASSPGGTQYF
TRBJ2-3,NA,NA,TRBV28,15,TGTGCCAGCAGCTCCCTAACGGGAGAAGTAGGTACGCAGTATTTT,CASSSLTGEVGTQYF